One T cell receptor beta chain is described in this entry. Its recognized antigen is unknown. HCMV-specific IgG was detected in serum with a commercial ELISA kit to determine HCMV serostatus. Ficoll density gradient centrifugation was used to isolate peripheral blood mononuclear cells from blood. This specimen belongs to a study of T cells expressing NK-cell markers (dated by TCRdb to the early 2020s). As for the study more broadly: TCR beta-chain repertoires were profiled in sorted CD3+CD56+NKG2C+, CD3+CD56+NKG2C- and CD3+CD56-NKG2C+ T-cell subsets from several donors. Seven of the eight sequenced donors were HCMV-seropositive and one was HCMV-seronegative. Randomly selected healthy volunteers, three men and five women, were used as the eight sequenced donors. Sequencing of the libraries produced 2 x 150 bp reads on Illumina HiSeq 2000/2500, MiSeq or NextSeq. Results and caveats for the whole study, not just this receptor: Those dominant clonotypes were again the most abundant among CD3+CD56-NKG2C+ cells in a few donors, at about 25-60.1%. It remained unclear whether the expanded NKG2C-expressing T cell clones were specific for HCMV antigens. In over 5 donors, the dominant CD3+CD56+NKG2C+ clonotypes were among the top 10 CD8+ clonotypes and accounted for about 1.0-7.5% of CD8+ T cells.

The sequencer was an Illumina HiSeq 2000. TCR beta cDNA libraries were made by 5'RACE template switching that added a universal primer site and unique molecular identifiers. Synthesis of cDNA was primed from the TCR beta constant segment and was followed by two consecutive PCR amplification steps. Per the authors' processing: MIGEC was used to demultiplex reads and group the reads by UMI, and MiTCR was used to assemble and quantify clonotypes. To exclude erroneous sequences, only TCR cDNA sequences supported by at least two reads were retained. The tcR package was used for downstream repertoire analysis, with clonotypes matched between fractions based on CDR3 nucleotide sequence plus V segment. VDJmatch was used to annotate antigen specificity against VDJdb, with one amino acid substitution in CDR3 allowed. Once TCRdb had reprocessed the reads, it stored one entry per CDR3 protein sequence and supplied no DNA. TCRdb, rather than the study authors, made the V and J calls. In this sample's table one finds around 110,000 distinct CDR3 sequences. The ten largest make up about a fifth of the sample.

From the germline V gene, CDR1 is MNHEY and CDR2 is SVGEGT. Spanning cysteine to phenylalanine, the CDR3 consists of 15 amino acids. No DNA is listed. This sequence was found in a woman aged 18 to 75 in good health. The chain was built from TRBV6-2 or TRBV6-3 and TRBJ2-5; checking the TCRdb D call of TRBD2 is not possible without DNA. The sequenced sample was blood T cells: a sorted CD56 or NKG2C T cell subset, CD4+ or CD8+ T cells, or bulk PBMC T cells (not recorded which). The CDR3 protein: CASSRGLASQETQYF.